This T cell receptor (beta chain) was obtained from a study of T cell responses to AZD1222 COVID-19 vaccine. The data were produced by immunoSEQ multiplex PCR, yet TCRdb's version contains in-frame clones alone and is incomplete. This table has roughly 93,000 clones, 86% appearing once. V gave up 8 bases and J gave up 6 bases; unmatched junction bases: 12. The CDR3 consists of 15 residues. Germline CDR1 SNHLY, CDR2 FYNNEI. The clonotype was recovered from an adult in good health. This material consisted of peripheral blood, taken on day 0 of AZD1222 vaccination. V and J are TRBV2 and TRBJ2-2; 7 positions agree with TRBD2. The CDR3 DNA sequence: TGTGCCAGCGGTTTTCTAGCGGCGGGATCCGGGGAGCTGTTTTTT. Amino acids: CASGFLAAGSGELFF.